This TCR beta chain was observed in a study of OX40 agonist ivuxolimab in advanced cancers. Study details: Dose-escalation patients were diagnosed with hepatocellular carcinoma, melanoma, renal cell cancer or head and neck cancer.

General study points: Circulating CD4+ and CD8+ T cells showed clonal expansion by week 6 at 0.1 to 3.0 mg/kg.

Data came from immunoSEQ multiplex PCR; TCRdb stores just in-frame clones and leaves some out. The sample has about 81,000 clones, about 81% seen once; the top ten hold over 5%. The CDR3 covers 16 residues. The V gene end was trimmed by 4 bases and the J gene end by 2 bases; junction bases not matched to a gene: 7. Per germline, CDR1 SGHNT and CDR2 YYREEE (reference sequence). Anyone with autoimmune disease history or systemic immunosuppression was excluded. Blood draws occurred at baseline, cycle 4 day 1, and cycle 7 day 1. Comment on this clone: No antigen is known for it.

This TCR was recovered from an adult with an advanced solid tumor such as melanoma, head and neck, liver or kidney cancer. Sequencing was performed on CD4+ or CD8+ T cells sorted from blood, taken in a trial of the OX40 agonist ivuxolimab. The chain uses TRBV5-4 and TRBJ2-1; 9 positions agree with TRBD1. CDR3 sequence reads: CASSPIGQGTYNEQFF. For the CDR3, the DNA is TGTGCCAGCAGCCCTATTGGACAGGGGACCTACAATGAGCAGTTCTTC.